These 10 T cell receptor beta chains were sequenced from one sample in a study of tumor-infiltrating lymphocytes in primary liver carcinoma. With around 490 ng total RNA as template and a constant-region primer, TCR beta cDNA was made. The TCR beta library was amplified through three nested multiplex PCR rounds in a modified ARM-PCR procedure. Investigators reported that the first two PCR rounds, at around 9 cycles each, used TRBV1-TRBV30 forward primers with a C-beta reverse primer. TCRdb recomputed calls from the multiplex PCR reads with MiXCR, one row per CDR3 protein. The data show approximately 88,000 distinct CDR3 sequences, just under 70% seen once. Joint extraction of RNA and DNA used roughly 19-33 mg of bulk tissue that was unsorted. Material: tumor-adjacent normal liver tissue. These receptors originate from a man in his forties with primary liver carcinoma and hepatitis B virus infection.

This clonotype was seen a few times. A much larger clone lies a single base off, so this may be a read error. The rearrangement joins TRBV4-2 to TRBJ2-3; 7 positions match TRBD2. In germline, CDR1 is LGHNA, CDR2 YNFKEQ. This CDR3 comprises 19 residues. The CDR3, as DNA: TGTGTCAGCAGCCAAGATAGACTCCGCACCGGGACTAATCCAGATACGCAGTATTTT. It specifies CVSSQDRLRTGTNPDTQYF.

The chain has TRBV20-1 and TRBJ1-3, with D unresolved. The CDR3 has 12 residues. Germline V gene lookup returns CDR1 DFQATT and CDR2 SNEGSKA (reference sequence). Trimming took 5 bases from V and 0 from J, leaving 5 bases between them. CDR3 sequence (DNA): TGCAGTGCTTTTTCCTCTGGAAACACCATATATTTT. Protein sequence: CSAFSSGNTIYF.

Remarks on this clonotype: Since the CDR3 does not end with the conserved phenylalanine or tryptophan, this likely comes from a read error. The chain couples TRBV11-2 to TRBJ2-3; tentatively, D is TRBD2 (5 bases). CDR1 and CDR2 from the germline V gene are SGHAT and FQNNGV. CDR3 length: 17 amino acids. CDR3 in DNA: TGTACCAGCAGCTTACTCATAGCTGGAGGCCGCACAGATACGCAGTATTCT. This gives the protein CTSSLLIAGGRTDTQYS.

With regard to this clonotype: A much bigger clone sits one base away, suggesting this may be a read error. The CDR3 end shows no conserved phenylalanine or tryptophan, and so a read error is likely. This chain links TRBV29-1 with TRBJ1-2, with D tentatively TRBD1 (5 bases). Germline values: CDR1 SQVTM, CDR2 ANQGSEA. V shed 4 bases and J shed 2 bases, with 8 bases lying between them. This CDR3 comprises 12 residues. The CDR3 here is CSVGGPNYGYTS. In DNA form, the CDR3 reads TGCAGCGTTGGGGGACCCAACTATGGCTACACCTCC.

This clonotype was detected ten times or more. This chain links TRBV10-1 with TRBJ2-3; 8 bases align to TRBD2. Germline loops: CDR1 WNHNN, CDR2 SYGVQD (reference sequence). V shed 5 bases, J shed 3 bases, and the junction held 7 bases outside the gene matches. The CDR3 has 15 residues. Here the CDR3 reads CASSTGTRGTDTQYF. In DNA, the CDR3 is TGCGCCAGCAGTACCGGGACTAGGGGAACAGATACGCAGTATTTT.

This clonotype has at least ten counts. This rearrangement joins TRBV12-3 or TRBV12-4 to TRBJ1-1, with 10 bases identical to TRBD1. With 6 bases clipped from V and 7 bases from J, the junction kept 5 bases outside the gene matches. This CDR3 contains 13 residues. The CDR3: CASSTWTGGEAFF. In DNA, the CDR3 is TGTGCCAGCAGCACATGGACAGGGGGTGAAGCTTTCTTT.

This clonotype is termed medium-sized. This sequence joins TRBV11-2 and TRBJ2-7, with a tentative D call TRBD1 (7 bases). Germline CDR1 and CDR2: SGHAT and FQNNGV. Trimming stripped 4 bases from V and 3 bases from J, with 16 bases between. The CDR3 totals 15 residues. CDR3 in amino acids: CASSWQGGLGYEQYF. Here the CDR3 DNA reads TGTGCCAGCAGCTGGCAGGGGGGACTGGGCTACGAGCAGTACTTC.

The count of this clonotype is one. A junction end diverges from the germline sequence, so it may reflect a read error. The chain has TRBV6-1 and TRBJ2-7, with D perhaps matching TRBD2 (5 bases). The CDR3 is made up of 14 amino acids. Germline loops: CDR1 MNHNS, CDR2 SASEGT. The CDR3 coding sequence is TGTACCAGCAGTCCTGGACTGGCGGCCTACGAGCAATACTTC. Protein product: CTSSPGLAAYEQYF.

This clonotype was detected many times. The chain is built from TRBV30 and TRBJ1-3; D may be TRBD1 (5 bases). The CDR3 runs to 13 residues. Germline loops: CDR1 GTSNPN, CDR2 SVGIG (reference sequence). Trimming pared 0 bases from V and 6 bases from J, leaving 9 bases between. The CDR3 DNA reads TGTGCCTGGAGTGTACCCGGGGCAAACACCATATATTTT. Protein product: CAWSVPGANTIYF.

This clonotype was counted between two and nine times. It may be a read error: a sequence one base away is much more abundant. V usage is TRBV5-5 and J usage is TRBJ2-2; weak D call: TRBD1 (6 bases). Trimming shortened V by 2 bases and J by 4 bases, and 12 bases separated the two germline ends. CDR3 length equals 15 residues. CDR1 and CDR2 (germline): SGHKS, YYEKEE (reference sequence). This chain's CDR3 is CASSLGQSSTGELFF. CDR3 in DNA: TGTGCCAGCAGCTTAGGACAGTCCAGCACCGGGGAGCTGTTTTTT.